This TCR beta chain was recovered during a study of shared T cell receptors in the human thymus. TCRdb keeps only in-frame clones here, not all; method: immunoSEQ multiplex PCR. The sample shows hundreds of thousands of clones, 80% to 90% of them seen only once. These data also formed part of another study, on human thymus T cells. That report adds: Thymic material originated from resections removed in the course of corrective heart surgery. Unrelated individuals had highly overlapping thymic repertoires, as reported in related research.

Sequencing was performed on thymocytes. This sequence was found in a boy under two years old with a congenital heart defect.

The CDR3: CASSLTSGGATYEQYF. The CDR3 nucleotides read TGCGCCAGCAGCTTGACTAGCGGGGGGGCCACCTACGAGCAGTACTTC. This rearrangement joins TRBV5-1 to TRBJ2-7; TRBD2 matches 13 bases. Trimming took 1 base from V and 2 from J; bases not matched to a gene: 3. CDR3 length: 16 amino acids. Germline loops: CDR1 SGHRS, CDR2 YFSETQ. The full variable domain, its missing parts supplied by reference TRBV5-1 and TRBJ2-7, is KAGVTQTPRYLIKTRGQQVTLSCSPISGHRSVSWYQQTPGQGLQFLFEYFSETQRNKGNFPGRFSGRQFSNSRSEMNVSTLELGDSALYLCASSLTSGGATYEQYFGPGTRLTVT.